The T cell receptor beta chain described here comes from a study of T cell responses to AZD1222 COVID-19 vaccine (dated by TCRdb to about 2021). At the level of the whole study: TCR sequencing covered more than 230 trial participants: 207 given two doses of AZD1222 and approximately 25 given two doses of MenACWY control vaccine. Trial participants were enrolled by age into subgroups of 18-55, 56-69 and 70-plus years, and around 140, 26 and 57 TCR-sequenced participants, respectively, were included in these subgroups. The study at large found these results: Only 5 to 7 AZD1222 recipients were SARS-CoV-2 seropositive at baseline, limiting conclusions about previously exposed vaccinees. Reportedly, close to half of the unique spike-specific TCRs recognized epitopes lying outside the regions that are mutated in the B.1.351 and B.1.1.7 variants. No day 14 peak-response samples were available, so repertoires were characterized only after the peak T cell response. The vaccine-associated CD4 TCRs covered the entire spike protein, and the dominant responses fell in regions 160-218 and 743-854. Spike-specific TCR breadth and depth rose significantly after two AZD1222 doses compared with day 0 and with MenACWY recipients. The 56-69-year group was small, and its depth increase did not reach significance, likely because of low power. Most participants were white British and females outnumbered males, and the authors suggested that clonal diversity may have been underestimated.

The time point label for this specimen denotes: about 28 days (+/-7) after the second vaccine dose. AZD1222 recipients whose second dose came at about 4 weeks and those whose second dose came at about 12 weeks were combined into one group, since spike-specific TCR depth and breadth did not differ between the two schedules. The vaccinee samples were drawn from two UK trials, COV001 and COV002, one of which was a single-blind randomized controlled phase 2/3 trial testing AZD1222 (ChAdOx1 nCoV-19) in healthy adults. For TCRbeta chain sequencing, PBMC samples from trial participants were taken at day 0 and at day 28 after the second dose. The CDR3 regions of human TCRbeta chains were analyzed by immunosequencing. Per the original workflow: Repertoire TCRs were checked for matches against a reference library of SARS-CoV-2-specific TCRs that had been generated using the MIRA antigen-specificity platform. Breadth was defined as the fraction of unique TCRs that were SARS-CoV-2-associated, and depth was defined as the fraction of total T cells that were SARS-CoV-2-associated. Using the MIRA data, each spike-specific TCR was assigned both to the spike region to which the TCR was reactive and to a CD4 or CD8 class. Log10-transformed breadth and depth values were compared by one-way ANOVA with Sidak's multiple comparisons tests. Held by TCRdb, this immuneACCESS table contains in-frame sequences only and omits some clones. Under half of the omission traces to an unresolved V gene where checked; the cause of the rest is unknown. Clonal size and the V and J genes are those of that table, whereas D and trimming came from the DNA. This sample holds about 150,000 clones; more than 90% were observed only once. The ten largest make up more than 3% of the sample.

Concerning this clone itself: The specificity of this receptor is unknown. Base quality data are lacking; no much larger clone is found one base away.

The input for sequencing was peripheral blood, taken 28 days after the second AZD1222 dose. The receptor's source is an adult who received the AZD1222 COVID-19 vaccine.

In nucleotides, the sequence is TGTGCCAGCACTCTGGCAGAGGGTCGGGAGCAGTACTTC. It translates to CASTLAEGREQYF. Recombination linked TRBV27 to TRBJ2-7; possibly the D gene is TRBD2, per 5 matching bases. A distance of 17 bases separates the germline ends of V and J, which lose 7 bases and 7 bases respectively. CDR1 and CDR2 are read off the germline V gene (reference sequence) as MNHEY and SMNVEV. The CDR3 numbers 13 residues from cysteine through phenylalanine. Only CDR3 DNA is held: 39 bases, read in frame from base 1.